This entry describes one T cell receptor beta chain. Its antigen is unidentified. The data belong to a study of cytomegalovirus exposure and HLA in healthy donors. Notes on the study in general: Cytomegalovirus status, reportedly, was diagnosed with high specificity and sensitivity by the classifier. 150 or so TCR beta chains were listed as cytomegalovirus-associated.

Data came from immunoSEQ multiplex PCR; TCRdb stores just in-frame clones and leaves some out. The table records 110,000 to 150,000 clones, approximately 89% of them present only once. The CDR3 is made up of 13 amino acids. With 9 bases removed from V and 4 bases from J, the gap between germline ends came to 15 bases. From germline, CDR1 is SNHLY and CDR2 FYNNEI. This chain joins TRBV2 and TRBJ1-1; possible D gene TRBD1, 6 bases. The clonotype originates from a man in his late teens or twenties in good health and CMV-seronegative. The sample comprised PBMCs. This CDR3 reads CASGRTEGTEAFF. Written as DNA, the CDR3 is TGTGCCAGTGGAAGGACAGAGGGCACTGAAGCTTTCTTT. The entire variable domain, with the rest obtained from reference TRBV2 and TRBJ1-1, is as follows: EPEVTQTPSHQVTQMGQEVILRCVPISNHLYFYWYRQILGQKVEFLVSFYNNEISEKSEIFDDQFSVERPDGSNFTLKIRSTKLEDSAMYFCASGRTEGTEAFFGQGTRLTVV.